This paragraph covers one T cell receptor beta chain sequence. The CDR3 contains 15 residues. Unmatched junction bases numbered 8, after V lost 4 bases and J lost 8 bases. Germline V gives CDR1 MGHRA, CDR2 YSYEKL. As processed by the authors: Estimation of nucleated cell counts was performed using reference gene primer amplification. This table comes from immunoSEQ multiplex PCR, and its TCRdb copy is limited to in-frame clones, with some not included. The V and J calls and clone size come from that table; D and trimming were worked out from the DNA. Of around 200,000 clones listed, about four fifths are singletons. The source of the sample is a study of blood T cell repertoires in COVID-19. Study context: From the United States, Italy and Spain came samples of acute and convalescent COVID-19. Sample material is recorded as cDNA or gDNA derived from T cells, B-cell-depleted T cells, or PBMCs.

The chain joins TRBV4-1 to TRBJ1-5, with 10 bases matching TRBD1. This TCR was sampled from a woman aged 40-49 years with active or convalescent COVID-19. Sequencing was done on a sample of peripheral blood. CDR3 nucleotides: TGCGCCAGCAGCCTATTTGGACAGGGGGGAGAGCCCCAGCATTTT. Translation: CASSLFGQGGEPQHF.